The rows below give T cell receptor beta chains drawn from one sample of a study of control samples from healthy donors and cancer patients. The repertoire was sequenced with immunoSEQ multiplex PCR; TCRdb's copy has only in-frame clones and lacks some. The sample consists of over 100,000 clones, approximately 88% of them appearing once. Sequenced input: blood. The source of these receptors is a man aged 35 to 55 in good health. Each CDR3 is given with its conserved first and last residue.

V gene	J gene	CDR3 protein
TRBV7-6	TRBJ2-7	CASSPTSGGFITYEQYF
TRBV5-8	TRBJ1-5	CASSRDRGQPQHF
TRBV10-2	TRBJ1-1	CASKETAMNTEAFF
TRBV5-1	TRBJ1-2	CASSLDRTYGYTF
TRBV27	TRBJ1-1	CASSLLLGVTEAFF
TRBV7-9	TRBJ1-3	CASSFKGAPDGNTIYF
TRBV11-2	TRBJ2-7	CASSTPTRPVEQYF
TRBV29-1	TRBJ2-3	CSVLGGGPSSTDTQYF
TRBV6-2/TRBV6-3	TRBJ2-5	CASSSTARTQYF
TRBV25-1	TRBJ1-5	CASSESAVTRPQHF
TRBV5-1	TRBJ1-4	CASSAEGGADEKLFF
TRBV6-1	TRBJ1-2	CASSEGLTQANYGYTF
TRBV6-2/TRBV6-3	TRBJ2-3	CASSYRAGGGDTQYF
TRBV7-8	TRBJ2-4	CASSLTGGGIDIQYF
TRBV5-6	TRBJ1-1	CASSADGEAFF
TRBV10-3	TRBJ2-5	CAISAGTAKQETQYF
TRBV6-2/TRBV6-3	TRBJ1-5	CASSFEQGYSNQPQHF
TRBV7-3	TRBJ2-1	CASSLGGDYNEQFF
TRBV6-6	TRBJ2-7	CASTPRQGSSYEQYF
TRBV15	TRBJ2-3	CATSRGLADTQYF
TRBV5-1	TRBJ1-1	CASSLSPGTLRRDTEAFF
TRBV7-8	TRBJ1-1	CASSSEPDPNTEAFF
TRBV7-9	TRBJ2-7	CASTGGWGTDEQYF
TRBV27	TRBJ1-2	CASSLQGYGYTF
TRBV5-1	TRBJ1-1	CASSLGPGVKTEAFF
TRBV6-4	TRBJ2-4	CASSAQTGGRDIQYF
TRBV15	TRBJ1-4	CATSRDPRREGGYEKLFF